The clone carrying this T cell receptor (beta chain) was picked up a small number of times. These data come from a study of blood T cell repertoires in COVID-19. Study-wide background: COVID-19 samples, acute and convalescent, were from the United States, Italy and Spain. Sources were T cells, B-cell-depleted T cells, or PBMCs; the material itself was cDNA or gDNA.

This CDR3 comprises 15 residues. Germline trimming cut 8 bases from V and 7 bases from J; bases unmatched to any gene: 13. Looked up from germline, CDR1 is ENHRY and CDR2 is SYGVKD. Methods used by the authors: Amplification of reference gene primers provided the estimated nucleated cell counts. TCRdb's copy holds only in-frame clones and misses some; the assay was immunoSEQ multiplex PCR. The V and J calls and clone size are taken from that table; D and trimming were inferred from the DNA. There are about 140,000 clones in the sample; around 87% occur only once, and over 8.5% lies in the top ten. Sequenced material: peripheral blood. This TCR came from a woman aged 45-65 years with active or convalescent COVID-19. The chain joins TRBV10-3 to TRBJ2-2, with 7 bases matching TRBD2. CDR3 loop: CAIRPGLPEGGELFF. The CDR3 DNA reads TGTGCCATCCGACCGGGACTACCAGAGGGCGGGGAGCTGTTTTTT.